These 14 T cell receptor beta chains came from one sample sequenced in a study of cytomegalovirus exposure and HLA in healthy donors. The data were produced by immunoSEQ multiplex PCR, yet TCRdb's version contains in-frame clones alone and is incomplete. The table records 110,000 or so clones, roughly nine tenths of them present only once. Sequenced: PBMCs. These receptors all stem from a woman under 30 in good health and CMV-seropositive.

The gene calls are TRBV30 and TRBJ2-7, with 7 positions matching TRBD2. From germline, CDR1 is GTSNPN and CDR2 SVGIG (reference sequence). The CDR3 consists of 13 residues. Unmatched junction bases numbered 4, after V lost 3 bases and J lost 2 bases. The CDR3 coding sequence is TGTGCCTGGAGAGCGGGAAGGGCCTACGAGCAGTACTTC. Protein product: CAWRAGRAYEQYF.

The rearrangement joins TRBV5-4 to TRBJ2-1; D remains ambiguous. V was shortened by 4 bases and J by 6 bases, with 5 bases between the two germline ends. CDR1 and CDR2 (germline): SGHNT, YYREEE (reference sequence). The CDR3 is 11 residues long. DNA of the CDR3: TGTGCCAGCAGCCAGCGCAATGAGCAGTTCTTC. Its translation is CASSQRNEQFF.

The chain carries TRBV2 and TRBJ2-1, with 10 bases that match TRBD2. The CDR3 length is 15 residues. With 8 bases clipped from V and 9 bases from J, the junction kept 13 bases outside the gene matches. The V gene's germline CDR1 is SNHLY and CDR2 FYNNEI. In DNA form, the CDR3 reads TGTGCCAGCTCGAAAGGCGCTAGCGGGAGCGGTGAGCAGTTCTTC. Translated: CASSKGASGSGEQFF.

This clone is a singleton in its sample. V gene TRBV5-6 combines with J gene TRBJ2-7; D gene unclear. The CDR3 is 13 amino acids. Germline CDR1 and CDR2: SGHDT and YYEEEE. V was trimmed by 4 bases and J by 4 bases, leaving 12 bases between them. The CDR3 DNA follows: TGTGCCAGCAGCCCCGAGGCAGAGTACGAGCAGTACTTC. Its protein is CASSPEAEYEQYF.

V gene TRBV2 combines with J gene TRBJ1-6; D not certain. The length of the CDR3 is 15 residues. Trimming cost V 4 bases and J 7 bases, with 14 bases left between them. Germline V CDR1 and CDR2: SNHLY, FYNNEI. The CDR3 nucleotides read TGTGCCAGCAGTGTGGACGGCCCGGGAAATTCACCCCTCCACTTT. Translated, it gives CASSVDGPGNSPLHF.

V usage is TRBV4-1 and J usage is TRBJ1-5; TRBD1 is a possible D gene (5 bases). This CDR3 spans 15 amino acids. V gave up 4 bases and J gave up 4 bases, with 14 bases separating them. CDR1 is MGHRA, CDR2 YSYEKL, per germline. The CDR3: CASSPPAGGNQPQHF. The CDR3 DNA reads as TGCGCCAGCAGCCCCCCGGCGGGGGGAAATCAGCCCCAGCATTTT.

This clone has a handful of counts. The chain links TRBV10-3 to TRBJ1-2; 12 bases are shared with TRBD1. The CDR3 runs to 14 residues. The J segment lost 8 bases and the V segment lost 9 bases, leaving 10 bases of the junction unmatched. CDR1 and CDR2 (germline): ENHRY, SYGVKD. As DNA, the CDR3 is TGTGCCATAACCCGGGACAGGGGGCTCGGGGGCTACACCTTC. Encoded protein: CAITRDRGLGGYTF.

The rearrangement links TRBV6-1 to TRBJ2-5; a weak D match, TRBD1 (5 bases). Germline V gene lookup returns CDR1 MNHNS and CDR2 SASEGT. The CDR3 spans 11 residues. Deletions cut 8 bases from V and 2 bases from J, with 6 bases between. The CDR3, as DNA: TGTGCCAGCCAGGGTCAAGAGACCCAGTACTTC. Translating it yields CASQGQETQYF.

This chain uses TRBV6-1 with TRBJ2-7, with 8 nucleotides matching TRBD1. Germline V gives CDR1 MNHNS, CDR2 SASEGT. Germline trimming cut 4 bases from V and 3 bases from J; bases unmatched to any gene: 5. The CDR3 runs to 14 residues. For the CDR3, the DNA is TGTGCCAGCAGTGTCGACAGGGGTGTCTACGAGCAGTACTTC. The encoded protein is CASSVDRGVYEQYF.

This chain joins TRBV30 and TRBJ1-4; D ambiguous. Trimming pared 0 bases from V and 8 bases from J, leaving 10 bases between. The germline V gene encodes CDR1 GTSNPN and CDR2 SVGIG (reference sequence). There are 13 residues in the CDR3. CDR3 in DNA: TGTGCCTGGAGTGTCCAGGCCTCCGAAAAACTGTTTTTT. Protein: CAWSVQASEKLFF.

Here the CDR3 DNA reads TGTGCCAGCAGTGACACTAGCACCGGGGAGCTGTTTTTT. As protein: CASSDTSTGELFF. V and J are TRBV6-4 and TRBJ2-2, with TRBD2 as a possible D gene (5 bases). The CDR3 is 13 amino acids. The V gene's germline CDR1 is MRHNA and CDR2 SNTAGT. V lost 2 bases to trimming and J lost 4 bases, with 5 bases between them.

The chain has TRBV10-1 and TRBJ1-1, with 7 positions matching TRBD1. This CDR3 contains 14 residues. Germline CDR1 reads WNHNN; CDR2 reads SYGVQD (reference sequence). The V gene end was trimmed by 3 bases and the J gene end by 1 base; junction bases not matched to a gene: 2. The DNA for the CDR3 is TGCGCCAGCAGTGAAAACAGGGGGAACACTGAAGCTTTCTTT. Amino acids: CASSENRGNTEAFF.

J is TRBJ1-1 and V is TRBV7-9; D possibly corresponds to TRBD1 (6 bases). The CDR3 covers 14 residues. Germline V gene lookup returns CDR1 SEHNR and CDR2 FQNEAQ (reference sequence). The germline V and J ends were trimmed by 7 bases and 3 bases, with 15 bases remaining between them. CDR3 bases: TGTGCCAGCATCCCCCTAGGGGGAGACACTGAAGCTTTCTTT. Its translation: CASIPLGGDTEAFF.

The chain uses TRBV15 and TRBJ2-5, with D unclear. Germline lookup yields CDR1 LNHNV and CDR2 YYDKDF (reference sequence). Deletions cut 3 bases from V and 5 bases from J, with 4 bases between. This CDR3 comprises 11 residues. The chain's CDR3 is CATSRSETQYF. Here the CDR3 DNA reads TGTGCCACCAGCAGGTCTGAGACCCAGTACTTC.